This TCR beta chain was documented in a study of early T cells in non-severe SARS-CoV-2 infection. Findings of the study overall: Reliance on VDJdb matching favored anti-spike CD8 responses; private and CD4 specificities were missed.

The table lists this clonotype with a few counts. Its antigen is not known. The TCR library protocol attached unique molecular identifiers to the individual cDNA molecules. TCRdb reprocessed the 5' RACE reads with MiXCR, giving one entry per CDR3 protein. The profile covers some 120,000 distinct CDR3 sequences, with just under 15% appearing a single time and roughly 22% taken by the ten largest. What was sequenced was whole blood. The origin of this receptor is an adult who was a healthcare worker with PCR-confirmed SARS-CoV-2 infection or an uninfected control (not recorded which).

In DNA, the CDR3 is TGTGCCAGCAGCGAAGTAACGAACACCGGGGAGCTGTTTTTT. This translates into CASSEVTNTGELFF. The chain uses TRBV6-6 and TRBJ2-2; D is undetermined. Looked up from germline, CDR1 is MNHNY and CDR2 is SVGAGI (reference sequence). This CDR3 comprises 14 residues. Trimming removed 6 bases at V and 0 bases at J, with 8 bases between.